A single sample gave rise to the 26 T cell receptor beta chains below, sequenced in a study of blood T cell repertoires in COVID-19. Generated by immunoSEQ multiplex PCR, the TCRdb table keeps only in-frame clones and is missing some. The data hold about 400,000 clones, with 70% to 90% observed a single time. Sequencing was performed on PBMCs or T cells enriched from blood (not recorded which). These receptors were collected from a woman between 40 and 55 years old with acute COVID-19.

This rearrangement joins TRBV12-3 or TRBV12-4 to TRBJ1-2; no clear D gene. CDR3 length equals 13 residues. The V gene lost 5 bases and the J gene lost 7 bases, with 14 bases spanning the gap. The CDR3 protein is CASSLTEGGGYTF. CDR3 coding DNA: TGTGCCAGCAGTCTTACAGAGGGAGGTGGCTACACCTTC.

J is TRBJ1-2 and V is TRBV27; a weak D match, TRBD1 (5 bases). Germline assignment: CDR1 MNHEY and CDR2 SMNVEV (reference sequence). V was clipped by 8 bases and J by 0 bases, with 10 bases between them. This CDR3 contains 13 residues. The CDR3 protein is CASGPTANYGYTF. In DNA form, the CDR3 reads TGTGCCAGCGGTCCGACAGCTAACTATGGCTACACCTTC.

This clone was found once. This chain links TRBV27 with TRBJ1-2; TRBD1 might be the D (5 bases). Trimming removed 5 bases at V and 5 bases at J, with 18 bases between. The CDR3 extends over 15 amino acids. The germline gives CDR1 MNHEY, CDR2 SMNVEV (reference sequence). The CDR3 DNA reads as TGTGCCAGCAGTCCCACCAATACCGACAGTTATGGCTACACCTTC. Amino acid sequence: CASSPTNTDSYGYTF.

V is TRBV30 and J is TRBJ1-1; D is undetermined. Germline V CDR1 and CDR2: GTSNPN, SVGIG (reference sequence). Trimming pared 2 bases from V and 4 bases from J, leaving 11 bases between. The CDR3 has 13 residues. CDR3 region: CAWSFDTRTEAFF. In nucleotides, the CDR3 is TGTGCCTGGAGTTTTGACACTCGCACTGAAGCTTTCTTT.

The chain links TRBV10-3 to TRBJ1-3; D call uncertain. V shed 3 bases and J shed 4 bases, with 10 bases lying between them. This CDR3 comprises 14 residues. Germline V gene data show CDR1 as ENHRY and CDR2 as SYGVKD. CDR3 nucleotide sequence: TGTGCCATCAGTGATTGGCAGGTGGGAAACACCATATATTTT. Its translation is CAISDWQVGNTIYF.

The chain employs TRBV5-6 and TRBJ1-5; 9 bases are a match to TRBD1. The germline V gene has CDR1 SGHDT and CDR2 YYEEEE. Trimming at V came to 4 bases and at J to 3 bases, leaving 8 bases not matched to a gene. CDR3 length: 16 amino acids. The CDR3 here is CASSAADRGNNQPQHF. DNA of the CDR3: TGTGCCAGCAGCGCCGCGGACAGGGGCAACAATCAGCCCCAGCATTTT. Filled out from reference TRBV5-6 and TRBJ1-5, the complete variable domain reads DAGVTQSPTHLIKTRGQQVTLRCSPKSGHDTVSWYQQALGQGPQFIFQYYEEEERQRGNFPDRFSGHQFPNYSSELNVNALLLGDSALYLCASSAADRGNNQPQHFGDGTRLSIL.

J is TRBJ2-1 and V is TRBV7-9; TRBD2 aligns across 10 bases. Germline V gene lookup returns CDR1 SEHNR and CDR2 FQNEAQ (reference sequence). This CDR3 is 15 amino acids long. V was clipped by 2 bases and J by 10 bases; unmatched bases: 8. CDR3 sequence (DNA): TGTGCCAGCAGCTTAAGGCTAGCGGGGGCAGGCGAGCAGTTCTTC. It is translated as CASSLRLAGAGEQFF.

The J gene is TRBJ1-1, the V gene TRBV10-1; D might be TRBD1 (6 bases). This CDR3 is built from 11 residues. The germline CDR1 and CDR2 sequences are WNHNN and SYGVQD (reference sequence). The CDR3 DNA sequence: TGCACTTGGGCCACAGGGACTGAAGCTTTCTTT. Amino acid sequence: CTWATGTEAFF.

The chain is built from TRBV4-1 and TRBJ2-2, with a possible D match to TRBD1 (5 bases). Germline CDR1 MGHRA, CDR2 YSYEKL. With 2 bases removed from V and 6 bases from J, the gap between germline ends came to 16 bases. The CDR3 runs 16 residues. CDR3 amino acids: CASSQRYSRAAGELFF. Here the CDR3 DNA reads TGCGCCAGCAGCCAAAGGTATAGCAGGGCGGCCGGGGAGCTGTTTTTT.

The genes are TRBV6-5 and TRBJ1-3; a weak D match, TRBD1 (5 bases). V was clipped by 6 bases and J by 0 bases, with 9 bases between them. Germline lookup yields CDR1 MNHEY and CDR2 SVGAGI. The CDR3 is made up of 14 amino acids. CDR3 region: CASRDRHSGNTIYF. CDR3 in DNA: TGTGCCAGCAGAGACAGACACTCTGGAAACACCATATATTTT.

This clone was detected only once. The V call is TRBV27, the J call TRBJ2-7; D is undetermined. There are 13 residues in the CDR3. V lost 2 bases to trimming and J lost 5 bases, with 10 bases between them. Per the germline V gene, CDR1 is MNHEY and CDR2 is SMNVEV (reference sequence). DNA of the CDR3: TGTGCCAGCAGTTTAGCCGGTGTCCACGAGCAGTACTTC. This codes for CASSLAGVHEQYF.

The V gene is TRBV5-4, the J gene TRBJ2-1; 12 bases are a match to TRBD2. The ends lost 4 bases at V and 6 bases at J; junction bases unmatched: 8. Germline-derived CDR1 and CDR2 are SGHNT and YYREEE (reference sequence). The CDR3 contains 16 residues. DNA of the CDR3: TGTGCCAGCAGCCCCCTAGCGGGGGGGGGTATCAATGAGCAGTTCTTC. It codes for CASSPLAGGGINEQFF.

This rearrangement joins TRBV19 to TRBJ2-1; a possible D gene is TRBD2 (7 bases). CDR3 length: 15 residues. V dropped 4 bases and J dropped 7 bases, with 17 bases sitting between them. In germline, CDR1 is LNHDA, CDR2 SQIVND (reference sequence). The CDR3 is CASSTTAGAWNEQFF. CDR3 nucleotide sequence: TGTGCCAGTAGTACGACGGCGGGGGCATGGAATGAGCAGTTCTTC.

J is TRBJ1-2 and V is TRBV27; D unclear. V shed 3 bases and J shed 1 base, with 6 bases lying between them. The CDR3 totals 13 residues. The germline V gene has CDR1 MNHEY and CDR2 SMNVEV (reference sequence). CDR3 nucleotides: TGTGCCAGCAGTTTTAGCCTTAACTATGGCTACACCTTC. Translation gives CASSFSLNYGYTF.

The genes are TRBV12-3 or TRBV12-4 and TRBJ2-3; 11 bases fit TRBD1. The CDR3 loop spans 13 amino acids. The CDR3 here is CAIRDRGTDTQYF. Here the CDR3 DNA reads TGTGCAATCCGGGACAGGGGGACAGATACGCAGTATTTT.

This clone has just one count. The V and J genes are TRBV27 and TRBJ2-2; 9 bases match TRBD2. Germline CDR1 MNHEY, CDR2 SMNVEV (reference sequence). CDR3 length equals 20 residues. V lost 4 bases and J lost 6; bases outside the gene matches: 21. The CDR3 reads CASSSGVGLWAGGLSGELFF. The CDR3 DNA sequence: TGTGCCAGCAGTTCGGGCGTGGGGCTGTGGGCGGGGGGGCTGTCCGGGGAGCTGTTTTTT.

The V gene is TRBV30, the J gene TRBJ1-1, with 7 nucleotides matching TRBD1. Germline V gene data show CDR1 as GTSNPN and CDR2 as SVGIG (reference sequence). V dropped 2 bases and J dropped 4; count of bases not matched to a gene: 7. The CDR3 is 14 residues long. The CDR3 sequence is CAWSSTGASTEAFF. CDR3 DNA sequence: TGTGCCTGGAGTAGCACAGGGGCGAGCACTGAAGCTTTCTTT.

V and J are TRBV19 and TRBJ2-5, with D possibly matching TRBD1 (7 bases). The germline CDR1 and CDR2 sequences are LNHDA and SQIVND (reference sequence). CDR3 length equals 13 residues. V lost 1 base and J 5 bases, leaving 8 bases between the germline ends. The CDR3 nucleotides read TGTGCCAGTAGTATAGCAGGGGGGGAGACCCAGTACTTC. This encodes CASSIAGGETQYF.

The CDR3 sequence is CASSQGDFSTDTQYF. The CDR3 nucleotides read TGTGCCAGCAGCCAAGGGGACTTTAGCACAGATACGCAGTATTTT. The V gene is TRBV3-1 (or the pseudogene TRBV3-2), the J gene TRBJ2-3; possibly TRBD2 for D (6 bases). The CDR3 runs 15 residues. Per germline, CDR1 LGHDT and CDR2 YNNKEL (reference sequence). Trimming took 1 base from V and 0 from J, leaving 8 bases between them.

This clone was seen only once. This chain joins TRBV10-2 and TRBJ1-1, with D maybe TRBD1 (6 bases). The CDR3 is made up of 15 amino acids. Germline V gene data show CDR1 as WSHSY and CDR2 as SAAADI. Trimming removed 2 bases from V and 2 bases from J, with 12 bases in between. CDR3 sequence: CASSEPPGTNTEAFF. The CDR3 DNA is TGCGCCAGCAGTGAGCCCCCCGGGACAAACACTGAAGCTTTCTTT.

CDR3 nucleotide sequence: TGTGCCTGGAGTCAGGGTCGGACTGAAGCTTTCTTT. This translates into CAWSQGRTEAFF. The chain has TRBV30 and TRBJ1-1; the D gene is possibly TRBD1 (5 bases). Between the trimmed V and J ends, which lost 2 bases and 5 bases, there was a span of 9 bases. CDR3 length: 12 residues. The germline CDR1 and CDR2 sequences are GTSNPN and SVGIG (reference sequence).

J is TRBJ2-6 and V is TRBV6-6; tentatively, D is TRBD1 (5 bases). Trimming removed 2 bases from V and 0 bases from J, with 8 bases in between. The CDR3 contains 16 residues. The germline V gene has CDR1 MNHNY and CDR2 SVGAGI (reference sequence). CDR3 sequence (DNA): TGTGCCAGCAGTTACCCTGGACACTCTGGGGCCAACGTCCTGACTTTC. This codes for CASSYPGHSGANVLTF.

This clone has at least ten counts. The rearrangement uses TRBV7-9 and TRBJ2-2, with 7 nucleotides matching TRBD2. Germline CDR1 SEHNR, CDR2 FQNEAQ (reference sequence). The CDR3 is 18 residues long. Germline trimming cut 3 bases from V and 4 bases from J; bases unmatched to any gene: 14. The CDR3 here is CASSFPDSWGGGTGELFF. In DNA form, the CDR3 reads TGTGCCAGCAGCTTCCCCGATTCGTGGGGCGGGGGCACCGGGGAGCTGTTTTTT.

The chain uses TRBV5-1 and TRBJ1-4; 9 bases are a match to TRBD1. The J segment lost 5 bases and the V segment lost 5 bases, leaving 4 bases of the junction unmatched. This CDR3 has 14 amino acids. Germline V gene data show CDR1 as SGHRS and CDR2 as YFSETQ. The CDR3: CASSWTGDNEKLFF. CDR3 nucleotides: TGCGCCAGCAGTTGGACAGGGGACAATGAAAAACTGTTTTTT.

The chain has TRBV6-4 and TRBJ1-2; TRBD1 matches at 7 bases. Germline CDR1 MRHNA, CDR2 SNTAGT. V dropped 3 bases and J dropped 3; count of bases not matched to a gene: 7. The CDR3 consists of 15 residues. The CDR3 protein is CASSEYTGEDYGYTF. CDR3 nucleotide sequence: TGTGCCAGCAGTGAGTATACAGGGGAGGACTATGGCTACACCTTC.

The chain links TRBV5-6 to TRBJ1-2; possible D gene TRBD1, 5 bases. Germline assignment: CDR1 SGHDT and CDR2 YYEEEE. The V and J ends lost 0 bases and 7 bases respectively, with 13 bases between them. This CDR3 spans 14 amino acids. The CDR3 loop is CASSLGQGKSGYTF. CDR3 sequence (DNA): TGTGCCAGCAGCTTGGGTCAGGGAAAATCTGGCTACACCTTC.